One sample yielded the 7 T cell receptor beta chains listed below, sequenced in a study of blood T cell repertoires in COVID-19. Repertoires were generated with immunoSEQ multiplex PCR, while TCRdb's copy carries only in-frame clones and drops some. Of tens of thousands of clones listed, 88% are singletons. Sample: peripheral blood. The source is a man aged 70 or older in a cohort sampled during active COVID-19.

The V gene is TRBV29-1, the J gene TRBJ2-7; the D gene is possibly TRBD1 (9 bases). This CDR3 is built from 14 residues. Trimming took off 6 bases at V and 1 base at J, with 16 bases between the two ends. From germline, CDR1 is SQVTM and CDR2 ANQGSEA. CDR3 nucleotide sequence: TGCAGCGTCCGGGAGGGACAGGGTTCCTACGAGCAGTACTTC. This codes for CSVREGQGSYEQYF.

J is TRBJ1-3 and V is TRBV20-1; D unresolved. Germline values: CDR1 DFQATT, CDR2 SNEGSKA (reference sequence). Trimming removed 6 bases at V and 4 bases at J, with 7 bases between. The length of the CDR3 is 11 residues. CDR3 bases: TGCAGTGCCTTCTCGGGAAACACCATATATTTT. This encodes CSAFSGNTIYF.

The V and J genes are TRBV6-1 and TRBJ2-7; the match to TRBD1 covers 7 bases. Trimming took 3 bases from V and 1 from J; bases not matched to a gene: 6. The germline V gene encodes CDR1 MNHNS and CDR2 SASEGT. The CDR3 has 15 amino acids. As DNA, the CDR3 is TGTGCCAGCAGTGATGACCGGGACAGATCCTACGAGCAGTACTTC. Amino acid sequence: CASSDDRDRSYEQYF.

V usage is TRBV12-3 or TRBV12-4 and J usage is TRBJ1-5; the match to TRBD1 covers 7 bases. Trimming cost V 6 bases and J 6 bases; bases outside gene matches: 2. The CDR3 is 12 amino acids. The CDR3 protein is CASRGTVQPQHF. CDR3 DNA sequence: TGTGCCAGCAGAGGGACAGTTCAGCCCCAGCATTTT.

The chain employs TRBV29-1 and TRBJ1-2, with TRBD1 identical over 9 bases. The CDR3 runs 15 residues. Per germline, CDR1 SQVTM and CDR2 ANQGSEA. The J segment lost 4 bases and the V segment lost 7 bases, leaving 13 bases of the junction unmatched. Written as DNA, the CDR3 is TGCAGCGCTCAAAGGGGACAGGGCGACGGCTATGGCTACACCTTC. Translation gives CSAQRGQGDGYGYTF.

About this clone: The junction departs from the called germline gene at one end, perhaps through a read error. CDR3 sequence (DNA): TGTGCCAGCAGCATAGGACAGTATTCACCCCTCCACTTT. Translating it yields CASSIGQYSPLHF. The rearrangement links TRBV13 to TRBJ1-6; possible D gene TRBD1, 6 bases. The CDR3 covers 13 residues. Germline V gene data show CDR1 as PRHDT and CDR2 as FYEKMQ (reference sequence).

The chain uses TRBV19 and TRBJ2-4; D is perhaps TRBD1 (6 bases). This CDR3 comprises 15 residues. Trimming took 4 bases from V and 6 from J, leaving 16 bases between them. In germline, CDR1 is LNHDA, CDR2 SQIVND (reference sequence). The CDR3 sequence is CASSTLQGSGNIQYF. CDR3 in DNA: TGTGCCAGTAGTACCCTCCAGGGGAGTGGAAACATTCAGTACTTC.